The source of this T cell receptor (beta chain) is a study of shared clonotypes between healthy human individuals. It was at deep level that the assay was run. The assay was immunoSEQ multiplex PCR, and TCRdb's table has in-frame clones only and misses some. The profile shows millions of clones, about 95% of them singletons. Trimming removed 3 bases at V and 8 bases at J, with 8 bases between. Germline V lookup: CDR1 DFQATT, CDR2 SNEGSKA (reference sequence). CDR3 length equals 11 residues. The naive CD8 population came from CD45RO-negative cells selected for CCR7, without terminally differentiated effector memory CD45RA+ cells.

The clonotype comes from a man aged 18-30 years in good health. The sample consisted of naive CD8+ T cells sorted from blood. The rearrangement links TRBV20-1 to TRBJ2-1; no definite D call. The CDR3 sequence: CSASGDDEQFF. The CDR3 bases are TGCAGTGCTAGTGGCGATGATGAGCAGTTCTTC.